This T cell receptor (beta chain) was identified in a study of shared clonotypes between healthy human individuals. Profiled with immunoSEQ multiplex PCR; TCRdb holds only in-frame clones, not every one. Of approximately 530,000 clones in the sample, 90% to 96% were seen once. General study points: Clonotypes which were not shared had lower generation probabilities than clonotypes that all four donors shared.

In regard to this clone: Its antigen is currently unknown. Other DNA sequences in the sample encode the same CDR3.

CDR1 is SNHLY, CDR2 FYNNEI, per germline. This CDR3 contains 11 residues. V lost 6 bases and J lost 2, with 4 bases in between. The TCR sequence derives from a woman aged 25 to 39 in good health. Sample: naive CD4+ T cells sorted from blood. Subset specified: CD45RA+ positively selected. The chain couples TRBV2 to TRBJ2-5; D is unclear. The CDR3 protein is CASSAQETQYF. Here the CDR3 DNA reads TGTGCCAGCAGCGCTCAAGAGACCCAGTACTTC.